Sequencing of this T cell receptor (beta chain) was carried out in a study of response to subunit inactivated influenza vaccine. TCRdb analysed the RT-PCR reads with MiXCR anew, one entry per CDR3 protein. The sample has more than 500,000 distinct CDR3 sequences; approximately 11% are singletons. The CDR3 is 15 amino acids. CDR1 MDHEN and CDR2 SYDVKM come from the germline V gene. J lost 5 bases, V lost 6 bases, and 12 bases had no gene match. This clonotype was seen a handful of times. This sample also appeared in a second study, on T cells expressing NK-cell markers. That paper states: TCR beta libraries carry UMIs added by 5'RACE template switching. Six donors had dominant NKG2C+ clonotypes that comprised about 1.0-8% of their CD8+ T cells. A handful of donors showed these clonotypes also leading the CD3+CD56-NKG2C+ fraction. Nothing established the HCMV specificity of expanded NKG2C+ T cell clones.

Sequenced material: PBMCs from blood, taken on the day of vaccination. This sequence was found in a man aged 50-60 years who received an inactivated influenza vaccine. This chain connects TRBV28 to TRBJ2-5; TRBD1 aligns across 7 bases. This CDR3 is CASRFRDSNVETQYF. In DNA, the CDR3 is TGTGCCAGCAGGTTTCGGGACAGTAACGTTGAGACCCAGTACTTC.